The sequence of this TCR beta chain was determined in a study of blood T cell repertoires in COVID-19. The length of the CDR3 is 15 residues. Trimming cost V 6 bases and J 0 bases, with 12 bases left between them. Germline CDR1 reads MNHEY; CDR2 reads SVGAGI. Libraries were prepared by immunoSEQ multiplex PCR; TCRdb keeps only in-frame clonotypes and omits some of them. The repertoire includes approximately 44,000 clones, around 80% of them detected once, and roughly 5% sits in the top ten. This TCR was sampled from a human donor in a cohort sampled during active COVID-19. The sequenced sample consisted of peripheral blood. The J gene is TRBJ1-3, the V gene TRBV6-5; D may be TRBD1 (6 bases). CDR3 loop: CASRAQGPSGNTIYF. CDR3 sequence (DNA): TGTGCCAGCAGAGCACAGGGTCCCTCTGGAAACACCATATATTTT.